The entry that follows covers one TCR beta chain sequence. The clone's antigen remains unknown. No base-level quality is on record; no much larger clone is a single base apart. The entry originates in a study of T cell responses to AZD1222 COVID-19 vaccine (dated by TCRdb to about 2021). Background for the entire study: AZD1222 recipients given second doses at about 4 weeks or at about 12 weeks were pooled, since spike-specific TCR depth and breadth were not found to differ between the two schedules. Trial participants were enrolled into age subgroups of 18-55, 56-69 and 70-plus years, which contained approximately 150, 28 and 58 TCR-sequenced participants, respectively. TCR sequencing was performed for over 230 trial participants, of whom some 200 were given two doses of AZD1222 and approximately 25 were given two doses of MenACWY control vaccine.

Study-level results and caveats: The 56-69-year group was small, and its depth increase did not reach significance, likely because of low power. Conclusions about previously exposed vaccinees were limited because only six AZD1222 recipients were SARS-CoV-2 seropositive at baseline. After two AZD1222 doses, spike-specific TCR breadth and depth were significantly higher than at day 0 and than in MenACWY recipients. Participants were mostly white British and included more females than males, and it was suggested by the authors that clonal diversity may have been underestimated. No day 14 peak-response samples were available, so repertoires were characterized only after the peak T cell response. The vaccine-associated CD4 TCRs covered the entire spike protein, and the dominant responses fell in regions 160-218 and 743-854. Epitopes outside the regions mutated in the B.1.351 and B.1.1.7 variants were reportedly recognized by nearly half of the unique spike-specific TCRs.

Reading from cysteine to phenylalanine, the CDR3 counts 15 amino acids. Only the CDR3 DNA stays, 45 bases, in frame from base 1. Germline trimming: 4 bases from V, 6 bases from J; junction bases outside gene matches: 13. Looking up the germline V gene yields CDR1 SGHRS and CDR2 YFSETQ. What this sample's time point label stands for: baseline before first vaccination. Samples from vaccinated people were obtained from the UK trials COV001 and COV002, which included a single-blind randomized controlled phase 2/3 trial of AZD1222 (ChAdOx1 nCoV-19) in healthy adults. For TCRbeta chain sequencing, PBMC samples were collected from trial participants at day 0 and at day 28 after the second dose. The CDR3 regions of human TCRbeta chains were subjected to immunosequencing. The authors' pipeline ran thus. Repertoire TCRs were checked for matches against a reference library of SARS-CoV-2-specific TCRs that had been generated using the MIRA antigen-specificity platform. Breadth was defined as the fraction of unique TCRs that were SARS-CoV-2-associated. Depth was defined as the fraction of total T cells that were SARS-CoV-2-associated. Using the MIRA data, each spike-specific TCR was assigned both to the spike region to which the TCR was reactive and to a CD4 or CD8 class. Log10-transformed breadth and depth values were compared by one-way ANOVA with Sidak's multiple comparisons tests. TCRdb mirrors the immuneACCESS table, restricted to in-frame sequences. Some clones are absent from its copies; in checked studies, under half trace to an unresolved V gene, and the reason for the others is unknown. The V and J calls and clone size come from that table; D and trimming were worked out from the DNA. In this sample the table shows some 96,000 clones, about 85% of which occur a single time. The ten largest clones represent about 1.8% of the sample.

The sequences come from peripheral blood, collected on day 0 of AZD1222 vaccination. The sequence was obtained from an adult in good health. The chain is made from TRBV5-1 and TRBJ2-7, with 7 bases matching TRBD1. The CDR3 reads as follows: CASSESVRGSTEQYF. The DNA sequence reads TGCGCCAGCAGCGAGTCGGTCAGGGGGTCCACCGAGCAGTACTTC.